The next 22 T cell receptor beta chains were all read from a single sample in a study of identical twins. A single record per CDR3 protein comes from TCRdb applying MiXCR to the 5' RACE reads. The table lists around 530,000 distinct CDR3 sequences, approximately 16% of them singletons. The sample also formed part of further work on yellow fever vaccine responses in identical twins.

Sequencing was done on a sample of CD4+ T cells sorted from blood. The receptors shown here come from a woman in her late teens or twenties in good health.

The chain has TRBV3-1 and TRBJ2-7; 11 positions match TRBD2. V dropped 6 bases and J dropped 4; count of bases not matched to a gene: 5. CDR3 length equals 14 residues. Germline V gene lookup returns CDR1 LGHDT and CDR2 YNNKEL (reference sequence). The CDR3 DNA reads TGTGCCAGCAGTTACGGGACTAGCGGATACGAGCAGTACTTC. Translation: CASSYGTSGYEQYF.

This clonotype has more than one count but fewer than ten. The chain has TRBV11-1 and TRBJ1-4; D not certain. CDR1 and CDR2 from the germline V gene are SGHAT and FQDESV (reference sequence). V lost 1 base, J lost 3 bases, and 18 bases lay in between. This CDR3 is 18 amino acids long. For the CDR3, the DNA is TGTGCCAGCAGCTTAGTCCTCGTCACACTTGTTTCTAATGAAAAACTGTTTTTT. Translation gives CASSLVLVTLVSNEKLFF.

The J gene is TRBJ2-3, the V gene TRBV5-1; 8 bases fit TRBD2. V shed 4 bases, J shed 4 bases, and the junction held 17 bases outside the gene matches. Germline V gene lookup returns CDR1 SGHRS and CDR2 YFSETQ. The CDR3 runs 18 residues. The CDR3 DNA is TGCGCCAGCAGCATGGGGAGGACGGGGGGGGGCCGCGCAGATACGCAGTATTTT. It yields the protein CASSMGRTGGGRADTQYF. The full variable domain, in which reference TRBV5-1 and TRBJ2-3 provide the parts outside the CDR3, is KAGVTQTPRYLIKTRGQQVTLSCSPISGHRSVSWYQQTPGQGLQFLFEYFSETQRNKGNFPGRFSGRQFSNSRSEMNVSTLELGDSALYLCASSMGRTGGGRADTQYFGPGTRLTVL.

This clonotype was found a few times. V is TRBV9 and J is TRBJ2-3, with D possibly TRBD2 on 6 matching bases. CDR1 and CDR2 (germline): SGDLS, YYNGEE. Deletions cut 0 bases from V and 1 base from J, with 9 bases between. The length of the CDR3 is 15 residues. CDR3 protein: CASSVVSSGTDTQYF. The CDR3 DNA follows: TGTGCCAGCAGCGTAGTGTCTAGCGGCACAGATACGCAGTATTTT.

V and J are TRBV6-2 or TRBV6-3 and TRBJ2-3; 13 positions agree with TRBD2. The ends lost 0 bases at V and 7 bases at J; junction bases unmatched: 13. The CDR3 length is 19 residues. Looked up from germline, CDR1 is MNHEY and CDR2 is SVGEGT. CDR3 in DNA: TGTGCCAGCAGTTACTCATCACCGGGACTAGCGGGGAGCTTAAATACGCAGTATTTT. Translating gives CASSYSSPGLAGSLNTQYF.

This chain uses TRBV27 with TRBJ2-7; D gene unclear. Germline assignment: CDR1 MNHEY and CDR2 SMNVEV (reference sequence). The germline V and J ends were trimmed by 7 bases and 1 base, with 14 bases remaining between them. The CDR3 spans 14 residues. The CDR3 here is CASNRLGGSYEQYF. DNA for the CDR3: TGTGCCAGCAACCGCCTGGGCGGTTCCTACGAGCAGTACTTC.

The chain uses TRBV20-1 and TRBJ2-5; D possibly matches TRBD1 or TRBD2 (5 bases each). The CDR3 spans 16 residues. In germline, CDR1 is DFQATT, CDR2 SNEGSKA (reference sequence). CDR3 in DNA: TGCACCGCTAGGCGTGGACACAACCCCCGGGGAGAGACCCAGTACTTC. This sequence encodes CTARRGHNPRGETQYF.

The CDR3 reads CASSAQGSNEQFF. In nucleotides, the CDR3 is TGCGCCAGCAGCGCGCAGGGTAGCAATGAGCAGTTCTTC. The chain is built from TRBV5-1 and TRBJ2-1, with D possibly matching TRBD1 (5 bases). This CDR3 contains 13 residues. Trimming removed 4 bases from V and 6 bases from J, with 11 bases in between. Germline-derived CDR1 and CDR2 are SGHRS and YFSETQ.

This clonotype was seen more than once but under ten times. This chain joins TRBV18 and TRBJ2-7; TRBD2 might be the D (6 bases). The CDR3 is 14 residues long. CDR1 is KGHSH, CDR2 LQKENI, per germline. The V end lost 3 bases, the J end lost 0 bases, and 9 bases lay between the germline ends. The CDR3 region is CASSPPGSSYEQYV. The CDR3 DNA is TGTGCCAGCTCACCCCCCGGGAGCTCCTACGAGCAGTACGTC.

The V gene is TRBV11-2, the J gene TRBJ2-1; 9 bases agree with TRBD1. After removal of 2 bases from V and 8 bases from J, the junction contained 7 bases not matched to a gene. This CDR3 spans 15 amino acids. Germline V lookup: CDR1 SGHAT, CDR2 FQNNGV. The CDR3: CASSLTGQGIDEQFF. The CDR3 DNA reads TGTGCCAGCAGCTTAACCGGACAGGGGATCGATGAGCAGTTCTTC.

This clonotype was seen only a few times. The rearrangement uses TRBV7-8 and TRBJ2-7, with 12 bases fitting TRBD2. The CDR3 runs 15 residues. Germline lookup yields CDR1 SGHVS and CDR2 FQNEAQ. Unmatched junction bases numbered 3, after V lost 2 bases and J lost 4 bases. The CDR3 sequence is CASSLTSGRSYEQYF. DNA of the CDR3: TGTGCCAGCAGCTTAACTAGCGGGAGGTCATACGAGCAGTACTTC.

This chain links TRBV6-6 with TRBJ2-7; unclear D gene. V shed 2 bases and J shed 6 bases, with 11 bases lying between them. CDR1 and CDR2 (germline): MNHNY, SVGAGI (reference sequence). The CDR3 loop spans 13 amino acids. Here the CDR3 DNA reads TGTGCCAGCAGTTACCCTGCGGCCTCCGAGCAGTACTTC. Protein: CASSYPAASEQYF.

The CDR3, as DNA: TGTGCCAGCAGACTTAATCAGGGCTACACCTTC. This translates into CASRLNQGYTF. The chain employs TRBV2 and TRBJ1-2; D gene uncertain. CDR1 SNHLY and CDR2 FYNNEI come from the germline V gene. CDR3 size: 11 residues. Trimming pared 6 bases from V and 8 bases from J, leaving 10 bases between.

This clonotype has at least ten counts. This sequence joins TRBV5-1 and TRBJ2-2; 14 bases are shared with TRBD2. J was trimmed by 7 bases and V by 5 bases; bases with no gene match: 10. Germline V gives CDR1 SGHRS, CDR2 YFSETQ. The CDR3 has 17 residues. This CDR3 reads CASRLPGLAGVIGELFF. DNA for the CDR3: TGCGCCAGCAGATTACCGGGACTAGCGGGAGTAATCGGGGAGCTGTTTTTT.

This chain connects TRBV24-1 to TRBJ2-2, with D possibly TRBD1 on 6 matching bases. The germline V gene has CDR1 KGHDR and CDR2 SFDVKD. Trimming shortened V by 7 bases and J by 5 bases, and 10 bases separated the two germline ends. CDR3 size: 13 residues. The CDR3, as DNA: TGTGCCACCAGAACTCAGGGGACCGGGGAGCTGTTTTTT. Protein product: CATRTQGTGELFF.

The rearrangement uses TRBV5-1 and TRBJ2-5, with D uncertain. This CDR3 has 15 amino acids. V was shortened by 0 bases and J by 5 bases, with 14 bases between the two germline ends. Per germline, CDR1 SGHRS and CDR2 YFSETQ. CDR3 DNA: TGCGCCAGCAGCTTGGAAAAGGCGGCCGGGGAGACCCAGTACTTC. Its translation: CASSLEKAAGETQYF.

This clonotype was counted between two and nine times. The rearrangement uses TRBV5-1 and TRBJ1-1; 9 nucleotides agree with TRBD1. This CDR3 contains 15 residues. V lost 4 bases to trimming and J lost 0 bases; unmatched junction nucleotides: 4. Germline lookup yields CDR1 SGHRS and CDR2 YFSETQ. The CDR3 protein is CASSPRQGVNTEAFF. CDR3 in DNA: TGCGCCAGCAGCCCCCGACAGGGGGTGAACACTGAAGCTTTCTTT.

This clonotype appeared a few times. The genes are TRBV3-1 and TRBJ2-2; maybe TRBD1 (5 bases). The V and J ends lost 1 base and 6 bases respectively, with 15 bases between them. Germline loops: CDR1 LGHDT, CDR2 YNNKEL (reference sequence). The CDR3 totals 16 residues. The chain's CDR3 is CASSQVGMGRAGELFF. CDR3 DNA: TGTGCCAGCAGCCAAGTGGGGATGGGGCGCGCCGGGGAGCTGTTTTTT.

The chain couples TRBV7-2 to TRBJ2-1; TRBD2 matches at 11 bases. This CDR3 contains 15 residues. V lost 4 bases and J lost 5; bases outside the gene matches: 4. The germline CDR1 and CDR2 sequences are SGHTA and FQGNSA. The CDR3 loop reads CASSSRLAGHNEQFF. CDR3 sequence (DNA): TGTGCCAGCAGCTCGAGACTAGCGGGACACAATGAGCAGTTCTTC.

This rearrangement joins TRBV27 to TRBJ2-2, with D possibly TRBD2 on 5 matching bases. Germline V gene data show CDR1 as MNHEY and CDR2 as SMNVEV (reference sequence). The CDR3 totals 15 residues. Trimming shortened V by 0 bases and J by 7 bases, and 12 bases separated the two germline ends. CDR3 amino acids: CASSLSRPGGGELFF. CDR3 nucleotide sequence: TGTGCCAGCAGTTTATCGCGCCCCGGAGGCGGGGAGCTGTTTTTT.

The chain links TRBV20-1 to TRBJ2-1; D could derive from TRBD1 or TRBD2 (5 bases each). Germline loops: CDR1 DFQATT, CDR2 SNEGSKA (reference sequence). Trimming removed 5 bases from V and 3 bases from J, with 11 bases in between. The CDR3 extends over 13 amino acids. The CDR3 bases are TGCAGTGCTCTGGGACCTCGCTACAATGAGCAGTTCTTC. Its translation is CSALGPRYNEQFF.

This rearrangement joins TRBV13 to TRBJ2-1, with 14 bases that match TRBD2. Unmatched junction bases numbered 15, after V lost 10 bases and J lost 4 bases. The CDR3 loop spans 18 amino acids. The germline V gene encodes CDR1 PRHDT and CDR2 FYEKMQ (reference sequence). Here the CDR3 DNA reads TGTGCCATCTGTTTAGGACTAGCGGGGGGTAGTATGTACAATGAGCAGTTCTTC. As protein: CAICLGLAGGSMYNEQFF.